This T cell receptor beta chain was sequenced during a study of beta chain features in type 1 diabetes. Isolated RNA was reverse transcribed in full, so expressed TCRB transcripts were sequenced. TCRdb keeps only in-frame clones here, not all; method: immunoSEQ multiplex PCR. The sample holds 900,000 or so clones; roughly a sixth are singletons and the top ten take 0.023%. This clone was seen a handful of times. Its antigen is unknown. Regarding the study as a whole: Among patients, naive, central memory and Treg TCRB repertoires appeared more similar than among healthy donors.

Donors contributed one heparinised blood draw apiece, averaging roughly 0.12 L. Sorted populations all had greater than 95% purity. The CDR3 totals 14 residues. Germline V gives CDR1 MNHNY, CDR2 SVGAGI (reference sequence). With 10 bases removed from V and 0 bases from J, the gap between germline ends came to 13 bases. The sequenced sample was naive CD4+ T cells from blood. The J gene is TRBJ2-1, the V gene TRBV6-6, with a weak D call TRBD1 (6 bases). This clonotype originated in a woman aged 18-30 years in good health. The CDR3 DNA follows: TGTGCCACACTAACAGGGTCCTCCTACAATGAGCAGTTCTTC. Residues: CATLTGSSYNEQFF.